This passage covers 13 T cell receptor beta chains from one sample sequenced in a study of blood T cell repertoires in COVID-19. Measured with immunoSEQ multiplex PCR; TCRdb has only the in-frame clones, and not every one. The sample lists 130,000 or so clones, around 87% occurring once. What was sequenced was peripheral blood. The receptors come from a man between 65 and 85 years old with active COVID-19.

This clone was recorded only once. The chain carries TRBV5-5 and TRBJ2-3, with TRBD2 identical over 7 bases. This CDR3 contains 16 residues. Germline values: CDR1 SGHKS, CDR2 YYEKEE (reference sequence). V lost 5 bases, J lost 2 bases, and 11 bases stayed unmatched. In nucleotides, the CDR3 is TGTGCCAGCAGGGAAAACCGACTAGCCAACACAGATACGCAGTATTTT. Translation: CASRENRLANTDTQYF. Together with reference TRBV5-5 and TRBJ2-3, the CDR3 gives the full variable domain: DAGVTQSPTHLIKTRGQQVTLRCSPISGHKSVSWYQQVLGQGPQFIFQYYEKEERGRGNFPDRFSARQFPNYSSELNVNALLLGDSALYLCASRENRLANTDTQYFGPGTRLTVL.

The CDR3 sequence: CASSQDPAGDYNEQFF. In nucleotides, the CDR3 is TGTGCCAGCAGCCAAGACCCAGCGGGAGACTACAATGAGCAGTTCTTC. The chain carries TRBV4-2 and TRBJ2-1, with 8 bases aligning to TRBD2. Germline loops: CDR1 LGHNA, CDR2 YNFKEQ. After removal of 0 bases from V and 3 bases from J, the junction contained 4 bases not matched to a gene. The CDR3 loop spans 16 amino acids.

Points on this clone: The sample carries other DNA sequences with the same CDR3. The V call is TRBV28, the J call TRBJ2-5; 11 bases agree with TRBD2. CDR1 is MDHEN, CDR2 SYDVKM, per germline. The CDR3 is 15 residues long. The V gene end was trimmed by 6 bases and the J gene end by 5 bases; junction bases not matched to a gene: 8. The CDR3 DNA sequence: TGTGCCAGCAGCTTAGCGGGAGGGCCTAAGGAGACCCAGTACTTC. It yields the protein CASSLAGGPKETQYF. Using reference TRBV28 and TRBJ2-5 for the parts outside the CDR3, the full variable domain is DVKVTQSSRYLVKRTGEKVFLECVQDMDHENMFWYRQDPGLGLRLIYFSYDVKMKEKGDIPEGYSVSREKKERFSLILESASTNQTSMYLCASSLAGGPKETQYFGPGTRLLVL.

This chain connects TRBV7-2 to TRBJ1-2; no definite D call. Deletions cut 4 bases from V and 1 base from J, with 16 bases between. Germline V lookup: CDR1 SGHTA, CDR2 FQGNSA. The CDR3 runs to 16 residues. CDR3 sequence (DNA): TGTGCCAGCAGCTGGAGGGCCGGCGGGCGTAACTATGGCTACACCTTC. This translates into CASSWRAGGRNYGYTF.

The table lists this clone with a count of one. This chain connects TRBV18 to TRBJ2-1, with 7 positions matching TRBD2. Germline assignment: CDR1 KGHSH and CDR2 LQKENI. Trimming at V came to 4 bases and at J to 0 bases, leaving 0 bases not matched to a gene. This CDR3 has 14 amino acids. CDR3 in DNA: TGTGCCAGCTCACAGCGGGACTCCTACAATGAGCAGTTCTTC. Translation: CASSQRDSYNEQFF. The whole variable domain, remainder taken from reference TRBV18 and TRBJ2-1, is NAGVMQNPRHLVRRRGQEARLRCSPMKGHSHVYWYRQLPEEGLKFMVYLQKENIIDESGMPKERFSAEFPKEGPSILRIQQVVRGDSAAYFCASSQRDSYNEQFFGPGTRLTVL.

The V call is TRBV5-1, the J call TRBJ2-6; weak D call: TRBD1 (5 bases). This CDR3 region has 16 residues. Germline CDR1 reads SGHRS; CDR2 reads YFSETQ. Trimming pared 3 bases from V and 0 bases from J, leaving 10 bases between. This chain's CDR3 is CASSSLDSSGANVLTF. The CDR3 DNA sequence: TGCGCCAGCAGCTCGTTAGACAGCTCTGGGGCCAACGTCCTGACTTTC.

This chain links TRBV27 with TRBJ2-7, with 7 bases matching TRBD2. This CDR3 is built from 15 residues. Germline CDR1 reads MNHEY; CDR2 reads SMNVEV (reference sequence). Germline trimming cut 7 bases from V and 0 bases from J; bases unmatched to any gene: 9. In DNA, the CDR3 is TGTGCCAGCACCAGGACTAGGTCGGGCTCCTACGAGCAGTACTTC. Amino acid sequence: CASTRTRSGSYEQYF.

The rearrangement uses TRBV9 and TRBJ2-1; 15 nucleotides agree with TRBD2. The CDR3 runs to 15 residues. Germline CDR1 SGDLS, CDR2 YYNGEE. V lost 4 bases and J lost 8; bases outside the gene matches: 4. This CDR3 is CASSRTSGRVDEQFF. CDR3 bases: TGTGCCAGCAGCAGGACTAGCGGGAGGGTCGATGAGCAGTTCTTC.

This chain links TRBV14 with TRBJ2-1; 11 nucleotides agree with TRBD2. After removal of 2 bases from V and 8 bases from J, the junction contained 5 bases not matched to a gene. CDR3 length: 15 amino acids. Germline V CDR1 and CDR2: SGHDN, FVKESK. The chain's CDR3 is CASSQLAGGLYEQFF. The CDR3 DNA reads TGTGCCAGCAGCCAATTAGCGGGAGGGCTCTATGAGCAGTTCTTC.

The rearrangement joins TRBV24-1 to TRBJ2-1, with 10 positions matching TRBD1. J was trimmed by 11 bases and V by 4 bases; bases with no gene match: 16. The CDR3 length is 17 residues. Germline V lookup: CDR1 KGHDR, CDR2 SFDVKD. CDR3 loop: CATSDTYPGQGRTKQFF. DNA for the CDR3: TGTGCCACCAGTGACACATATCCGGGACAGGGGAGGACCAAGCAGTTCTTC.

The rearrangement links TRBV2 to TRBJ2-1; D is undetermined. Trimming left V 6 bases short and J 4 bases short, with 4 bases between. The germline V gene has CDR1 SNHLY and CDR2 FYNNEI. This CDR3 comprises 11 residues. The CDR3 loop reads CASRRYNEQFF. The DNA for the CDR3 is TGTGCCAGCAGGAGATACAATGAGCAGTTCTTC.

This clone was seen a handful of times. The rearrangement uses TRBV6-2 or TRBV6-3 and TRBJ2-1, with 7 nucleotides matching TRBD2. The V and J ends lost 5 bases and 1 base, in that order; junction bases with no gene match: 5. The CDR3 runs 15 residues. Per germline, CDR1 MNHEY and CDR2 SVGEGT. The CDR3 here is CASSRLLASYNEQFF. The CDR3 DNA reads TGTGCCAGCAGTCGACTACTAGCGTCCTACAATGAGCAGTTCTTC.

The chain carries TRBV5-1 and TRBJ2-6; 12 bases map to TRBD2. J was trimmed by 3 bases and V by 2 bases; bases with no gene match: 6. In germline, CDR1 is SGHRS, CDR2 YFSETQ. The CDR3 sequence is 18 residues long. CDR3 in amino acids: CASSLLTSGSGGANVLTF. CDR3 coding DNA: TGCGCCAGCAGCTTACTGACTAGCGGGAGTGGTGGGGCCAACGTCCTGACTTTC.